The 3 T cell receptor beta chains in this list originate from one sample, sequenced in a study of blood T cells in healthy people across ages. Using a J-beta primer mix together with a sample-barcoded 5' primer, a second PCR was run for 7 to 11 cycles. Each CDR3 protein gets one entry after TCRdb re-called the 5' RACE reads with MiXCR. The table shows over 1,500,000 distinct CDR3 sequences, with around 50% occurring only once. Sequencing was carried out using blood. The source is a woman between 35 and 50 years old in good health.

The V gene is TRBV27, the J gene TRBJ2-5; TRBD1 aligns across 11 bases. Germline V CDR1 and CDR2: MNHEY, SMNVEV (reference sequence). CDR3 size: 15 residues. J gave up 5 bases and V 4 bases, and 6 bases lay outside the gene matches. In nucleotides, the CDR3 is TGTGCCAGCAGTTCGGGACAGGGGGAGTATGAGACCCAGTACTTC. Translated, it gives CASSSGQGEYETQYF.

This clonotype turned up a few times. The chain's CDR3 is CASRRGGSNNEQFF. Written as DNA, the CDR3 is TGTGCCAGTAGGCGGGGGGGTTCGAACAATGAGCAGTTCTTC. The chain joins TRBV7-3 to TRBJ2-1; 9 bases line up with TRBD2. This CDR3 has 14 amino acids. With V trimmed by 9 bases and J by 5 bases, 8 bases remained unmatched. Germline CDR1 is SGHTA and CDR2 is FQGTGA.

In nucleotides, the CDR3 is TGTGCCAGCAGTCGACAGGGGCCAACCTACGAGCAGTACTTC. It encodes CASSRQGPTYEQYF. V gene TRBV28 combines with J gene TRBJ2-5; 8 bases map to TRBD1. Judging by the DNA end, TRBJ2-7 fits better; the J call may be wrong. The germline V gene has CDR1 MDHEN and CDR2 SYDVKM. The CDR3 consists of 14 residues.